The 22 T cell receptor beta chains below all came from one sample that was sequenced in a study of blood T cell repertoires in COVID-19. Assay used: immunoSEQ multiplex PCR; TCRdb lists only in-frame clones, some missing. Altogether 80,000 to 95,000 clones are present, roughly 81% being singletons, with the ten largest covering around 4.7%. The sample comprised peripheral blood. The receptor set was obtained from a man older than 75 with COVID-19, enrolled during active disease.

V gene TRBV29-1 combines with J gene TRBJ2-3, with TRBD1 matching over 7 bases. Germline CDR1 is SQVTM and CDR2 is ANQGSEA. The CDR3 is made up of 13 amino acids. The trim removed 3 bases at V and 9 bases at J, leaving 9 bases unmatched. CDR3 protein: CSVESLKGGTQYF. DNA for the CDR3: TGCAGCGTTGAGTCTCTCAAAGGGGGCACGCAGTATTTT.

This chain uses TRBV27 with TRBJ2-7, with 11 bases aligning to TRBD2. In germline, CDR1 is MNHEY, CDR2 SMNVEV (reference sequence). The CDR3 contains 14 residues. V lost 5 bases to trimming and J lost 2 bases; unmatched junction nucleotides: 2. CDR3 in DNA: TGTGCCAGCAGTGTAGCGGGAGGGCCCTACGAGCAGTACTTC. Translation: CASSVAGGPYEQYF.

The CDR3 sequence: CASSPDRFNSPLHF. Here the CDR3 DNA reads TGTGCCAGCAGTCCTGACAGGTTCAATTCACCCCTCCACTTT. The gene calls are TRBV7-9 and TRBJ1-6; TRBD1 is a possible D gene (6 bases). This CDR3 spans 14 amino acids. Between the trimmed V and J ends, which lost 6 bases and 7 bases, there was a span of 13 bases. Per the germline V gene, CDR1 is SEHNR and CDR2 is FQNEAQ (reference sequence).

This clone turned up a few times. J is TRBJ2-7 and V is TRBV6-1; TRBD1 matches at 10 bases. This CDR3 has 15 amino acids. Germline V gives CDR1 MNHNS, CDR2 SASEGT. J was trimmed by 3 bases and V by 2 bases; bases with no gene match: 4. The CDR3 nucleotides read TGTGCCAGCAGTGAAAGACAGGGGGCGGGCTACGAGCAGTACTTC. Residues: CASSERQGAGYEQYF.

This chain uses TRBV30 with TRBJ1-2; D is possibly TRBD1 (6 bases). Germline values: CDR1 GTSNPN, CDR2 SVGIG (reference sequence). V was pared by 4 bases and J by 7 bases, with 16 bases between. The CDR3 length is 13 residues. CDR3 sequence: CAWTSTGFGGYTF. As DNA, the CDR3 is TGTGCCTGGACCTCAACAGGGTTTGGTGGCTACACCTTC.

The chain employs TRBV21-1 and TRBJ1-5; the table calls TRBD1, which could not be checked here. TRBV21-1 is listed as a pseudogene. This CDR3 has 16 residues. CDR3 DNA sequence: TGTGCCAGCACGCCTATAGAAGGACACACAGATCAGCCCCAGCATTTT. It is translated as CASTPIEGHTDQPQHF.

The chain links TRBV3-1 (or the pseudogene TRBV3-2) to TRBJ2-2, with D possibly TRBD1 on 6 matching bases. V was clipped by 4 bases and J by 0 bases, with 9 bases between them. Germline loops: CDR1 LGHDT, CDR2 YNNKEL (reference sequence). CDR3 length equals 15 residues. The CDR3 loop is CASSRWTANTGELFF. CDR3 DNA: TGTGCCAGCAGCCGATGGACAGCGAACACCGGGGAGCTGTTTTTT.

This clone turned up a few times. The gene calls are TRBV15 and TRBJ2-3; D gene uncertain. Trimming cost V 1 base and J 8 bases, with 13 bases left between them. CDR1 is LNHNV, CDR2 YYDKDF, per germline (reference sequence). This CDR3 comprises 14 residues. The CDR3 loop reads CATSRGASRSTQYF. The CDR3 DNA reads TGTGCCACCAGCAGAGGAGCCTCTCGCTCTACGCAGTATTTT. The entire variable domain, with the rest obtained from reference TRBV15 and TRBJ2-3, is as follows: DAMVIQNPRYQVTQFGKPVTLSCSQTLNHNVMYWYQQKSSQAPKLLFHYYDKDFNNEADTPDNFQSRRPNTSFCFLDIRSPGLGDTAMYLCATSRGASRSTQYFGPGTRLTVL.

The CDR3 DNA reads as TGTGCCAGCAGAGCCGGGACAGCTTCTAACTATGGCTACACCTTC. It codes for CASRAGTASNYGYTF. The J gene is TRBJ1-2, the V gene TRBV28; TRBD1 matches at 7 bases. This CDR3 spans 15 amino acids. Germline assignment: CDR1 MDHEN and CDR2 SYDVKM. Losses at the gene ends were 6 bases for V and 0 bases for J; bases not matched to a gene: 7.

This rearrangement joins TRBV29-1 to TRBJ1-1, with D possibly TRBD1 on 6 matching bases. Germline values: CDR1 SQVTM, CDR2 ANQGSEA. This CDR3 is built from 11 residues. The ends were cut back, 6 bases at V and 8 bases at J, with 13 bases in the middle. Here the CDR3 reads CSVKDSTEAFF. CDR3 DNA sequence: TGCAGCGTAAAGGACAGCACCGAAGCTTTCTTT.

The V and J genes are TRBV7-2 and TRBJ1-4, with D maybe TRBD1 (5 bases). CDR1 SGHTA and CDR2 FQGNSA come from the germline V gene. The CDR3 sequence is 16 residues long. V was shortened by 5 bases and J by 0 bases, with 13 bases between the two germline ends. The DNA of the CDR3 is TGTGCCAGCAGCCCCCAGGGTTGGACAACTAATGAAAAACTGTTTTTT. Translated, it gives CASSPQGWTTNEKLFF.

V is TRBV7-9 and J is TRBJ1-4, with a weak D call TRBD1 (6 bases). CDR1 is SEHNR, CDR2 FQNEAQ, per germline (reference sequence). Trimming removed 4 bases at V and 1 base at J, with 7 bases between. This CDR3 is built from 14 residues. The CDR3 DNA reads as TGTGCCAGCAGCTCCAGGGGAACTAATGAAAAACTGTTTTTT. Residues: CASSSRGTNEKLFF.

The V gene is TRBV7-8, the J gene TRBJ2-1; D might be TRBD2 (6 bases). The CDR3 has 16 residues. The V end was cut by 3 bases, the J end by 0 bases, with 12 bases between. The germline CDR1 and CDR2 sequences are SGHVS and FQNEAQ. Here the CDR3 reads CASSLFAGNSYNEQFF. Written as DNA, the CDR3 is TGTGCCAGCAGCTTGTTCGCGGGGAACTCCTACAATGAGCAGTTCTTC.

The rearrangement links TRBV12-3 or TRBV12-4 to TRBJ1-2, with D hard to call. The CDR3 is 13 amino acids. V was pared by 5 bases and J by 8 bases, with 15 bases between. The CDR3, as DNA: TGTGCCAGCAGTCCGGACCGTGGAGGAGGCTACACCTTC. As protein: CASSPDRGGGYTF.

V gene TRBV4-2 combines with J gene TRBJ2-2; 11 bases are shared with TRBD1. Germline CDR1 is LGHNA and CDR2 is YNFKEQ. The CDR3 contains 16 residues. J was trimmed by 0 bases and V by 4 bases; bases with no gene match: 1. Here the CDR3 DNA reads TGTGCCAGCAGCCCGGGACAGGGGGCGAACACCGGGGAGCTGTTTTTT. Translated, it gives CASSPGQGANTGELFF.

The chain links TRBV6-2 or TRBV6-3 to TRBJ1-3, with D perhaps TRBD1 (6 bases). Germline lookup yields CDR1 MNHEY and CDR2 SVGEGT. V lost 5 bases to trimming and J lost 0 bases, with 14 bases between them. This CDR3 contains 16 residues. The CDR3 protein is CASSRPDRSSGNTIYF. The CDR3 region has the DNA TGTGCCAGCAGTCGACCCGACAGGAGCTCTGGAAACACCATATATTTT.

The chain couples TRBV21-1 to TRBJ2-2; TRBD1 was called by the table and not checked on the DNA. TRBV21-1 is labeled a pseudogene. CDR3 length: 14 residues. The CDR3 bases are TGTGCCAGCAGGCGGGCAGGGGCCACCGGGGAGCTGTTTTTT. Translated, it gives CASRRAGATGELFF.

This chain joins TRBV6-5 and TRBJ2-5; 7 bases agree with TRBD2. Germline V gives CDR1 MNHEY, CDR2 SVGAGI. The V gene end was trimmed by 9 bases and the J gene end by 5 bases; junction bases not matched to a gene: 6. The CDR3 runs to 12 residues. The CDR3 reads CASRQGGETQYF. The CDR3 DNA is TGTGCCAGTCGGCAGGGAGGGGAGACCCAGTACTTC.

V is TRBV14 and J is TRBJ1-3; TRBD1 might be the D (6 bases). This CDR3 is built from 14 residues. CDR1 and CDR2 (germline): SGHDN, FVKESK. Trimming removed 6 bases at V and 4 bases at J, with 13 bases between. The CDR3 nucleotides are TGTGCCAGCAGACATACAGGGTACGGAAACACCATATATTTT. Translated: CASRHTGYGNTIYF.

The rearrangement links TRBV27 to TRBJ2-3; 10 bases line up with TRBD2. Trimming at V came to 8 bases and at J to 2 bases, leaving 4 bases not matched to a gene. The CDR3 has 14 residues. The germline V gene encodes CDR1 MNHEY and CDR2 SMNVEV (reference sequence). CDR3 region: CASGLAGVTDTQYF. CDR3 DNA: TGTGCCAGCGGTCTAGCGGGAGTCACAGATACGCAGTATTTT.

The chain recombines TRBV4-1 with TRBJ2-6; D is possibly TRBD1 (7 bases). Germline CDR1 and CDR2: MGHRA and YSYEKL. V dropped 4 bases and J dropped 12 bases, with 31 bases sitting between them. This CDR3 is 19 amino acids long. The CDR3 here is CASSPQQGGPRVVVSVLTF. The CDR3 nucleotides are TGCGCCAGCAGCCCTCAGCAGGGGGGACCTCGGGTTGTGGTATCCGTCCTGACTTTC.

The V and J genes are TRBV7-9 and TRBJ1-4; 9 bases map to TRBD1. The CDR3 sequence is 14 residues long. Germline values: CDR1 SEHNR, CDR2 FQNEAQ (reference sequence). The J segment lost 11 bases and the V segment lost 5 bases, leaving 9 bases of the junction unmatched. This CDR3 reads CASSRGQGFGKLFF. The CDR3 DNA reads TGTGCCAGCAGCCGGGGACAGGGTTTCGGGAAACTGTTTTTT.